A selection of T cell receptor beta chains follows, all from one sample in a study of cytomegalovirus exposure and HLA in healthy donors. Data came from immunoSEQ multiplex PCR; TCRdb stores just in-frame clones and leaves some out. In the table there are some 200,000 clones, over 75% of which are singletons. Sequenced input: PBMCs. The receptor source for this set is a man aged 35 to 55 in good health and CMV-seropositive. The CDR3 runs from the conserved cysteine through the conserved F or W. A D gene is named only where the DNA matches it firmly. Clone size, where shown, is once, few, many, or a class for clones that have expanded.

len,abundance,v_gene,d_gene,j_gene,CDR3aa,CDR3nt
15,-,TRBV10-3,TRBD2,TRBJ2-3,CAISPAGGPSDTQYF,TGTGCCATCAGTCCAGCGGGGGGGCCCTCAGATACGCAGTATTTT
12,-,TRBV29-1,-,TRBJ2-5,CSVQGRKGEQYF,TGCAGCGTACAGGGCCGCAAAGGGGAGCAGTACTTC
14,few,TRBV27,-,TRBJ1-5,CASRIAGSNQPQHF,TGTGCCAGCAGAATCGCCGGTAGCAATCAGCCCCAGCATTTT
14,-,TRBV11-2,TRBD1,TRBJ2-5,CASSPGQFQETQYF,TGTGCCAGCAGCCCGGGACAGTTTCAAGAGACCCAGTACTTC
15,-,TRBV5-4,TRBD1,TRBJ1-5,CASSRDRGGNQPQHF,TGTGCCAGCAGCCGGGACAGGGGGGGAAATCAGCCCCAGCATTTT
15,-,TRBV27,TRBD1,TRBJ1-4,CASSLITGGNEKLFF,TGTGCCAGCAGTTTAATTACAGGGGGGAATGAAAAACTGTTTTTT
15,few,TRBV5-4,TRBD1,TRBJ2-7,CASSPTGGDWDEQYF,TGTGCCAGCAGCCCGACAGGGGGCGATTGGGACGAGCAGTACTTC
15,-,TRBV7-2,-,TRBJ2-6,CASSLVTGATNVLTF,TGTGCCAGCAGCTTAGTAACAGGAGCGACCAACGTCCTGACTTTC
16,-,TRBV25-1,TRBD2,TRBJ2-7,CASSEFGKGGSYEQYF,TGTGCCAGCAGTGAATTCGGAAAGGGAGGGTCCTACGAGCAGTACTTC
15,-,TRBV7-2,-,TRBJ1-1,CASSLVLGTGAEAFF,TGTGCCAGCAGCTTAGTTCTGGGGACGGGGGCTGAAGCTTTCTTT
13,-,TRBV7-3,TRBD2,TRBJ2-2,CASSRDYGGELFF,TGTGCCAGCAGCCGGGACTATGGCGGGGAGCTGTTTTTT
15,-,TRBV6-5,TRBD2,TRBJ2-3,CASSYGTSRADTQYF,TGTGCCAGCAGTTACGGGACTAGTCGGGCAGATACGCAGTATTTT
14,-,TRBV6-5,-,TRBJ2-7,CASTKQGRKYEQYF,TGTGCCAGCACCAAGCAGGGGAGAAAGTACGAGCAGTACTTC
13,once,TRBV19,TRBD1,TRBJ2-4,CASSATGANIQYF,TGTGCCAGTAGTGCTACAGGGGCAAACATTCAGTACTTC
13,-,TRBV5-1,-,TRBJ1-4,CASSLPSNEKLFF,TGCGCCAGCAGCTTGCCGTCTAATGAAAAACTGTTTTTT
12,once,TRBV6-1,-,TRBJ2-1,CASRTVTHEQFF,TGTGCCAGTCGGACAGTTACCCATGAGCAGTTCTTC
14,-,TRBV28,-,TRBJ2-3,CASSPRTGTDTQYF,TGTGCCAGCAGTCCAAGGACAGGCACAGATACGCAGTATTTT
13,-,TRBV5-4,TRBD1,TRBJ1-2,CASSLAGTGGYTF,TGTGCCAGCAGCTTGGCGGGGACAGGTGGCTACACCTTC
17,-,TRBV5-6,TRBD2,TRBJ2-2,CASSEGASGGADGELFF,TGTGCCAGCAGCGAGGGGGCCAGCGGGGGGGCCGACGGGGAGCTGTTTTTT
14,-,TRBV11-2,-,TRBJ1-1,CASSLGDSNTEAFF,TGTGCCAGCAGCTTAGGGGACTCGAACACTGAAGCTTTCTTT
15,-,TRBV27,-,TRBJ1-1,CASSPVGLLNTEAFF,TGTGCCAGCAGTCCAGTGGGACTTTTGAACACTGAAGCTTTCTTT
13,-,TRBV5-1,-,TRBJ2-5,CASSLNGEETQYF,TGCGCCAGCAGCTTGAACGGGGAAGAGACCCAGTACTTC
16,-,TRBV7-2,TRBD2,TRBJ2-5,CASSFRLAGPLETQYF,TGTGCCAGCAGCTTTCGACTAGCGGGACCCCTTGAGACCCAGTACTTC
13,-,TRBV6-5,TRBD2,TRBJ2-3,CASSRLAVDTQYF,TGTGCCAGCAGCCGTCTAGCGGTAGATACGCAGTATTTT
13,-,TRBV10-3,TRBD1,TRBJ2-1,CAISLGLTGEQFF,TGTGCCATCAGCCTGGGGTTGACAGGGGAGCAGTTCTTC
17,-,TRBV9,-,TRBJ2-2,CASSVAAGALNTGELFF,TGTGCCAGCAGCGTAGCGGCAGGGGCCCTCAACACCGGGGAGCTGTTTTTT
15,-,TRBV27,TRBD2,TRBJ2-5,CASSPGLRLVETQYF,TGTGCCAGCAGTCCGGGACTAAGGTTGGTGGAGACCCAGTACTTC
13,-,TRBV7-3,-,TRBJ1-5,CASSLAGDQPQHF,TGTGCCAGCAGCTTAGCAGGGGACCAGCCCCAGCATTTT
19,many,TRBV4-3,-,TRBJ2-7,CASSQEVAVVGGYTYEQYF,TGCGCCAGCAGCCAAGAAGTCGCTGTAGTCGGGGGTTACACCTACGAGCAGTACTTC
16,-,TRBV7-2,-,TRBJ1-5,CASSLARGGAHGTQHF,TGTGCCAGCAGCTTAGCGAGGGGGGGGGCCCATGGGACCCAGCATTTT
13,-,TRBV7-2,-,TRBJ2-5,CASSPGVGETQYF,TGTGCCAGCAGCCCAGGGGTAGGAGAGACCCAGTACTTC
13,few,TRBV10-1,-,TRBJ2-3,CASSMTGVDTQYF,TGCGCCAGCAGTATGACAGGAGTAGATACGCAGTATTTT
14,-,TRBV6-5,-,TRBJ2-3,CASSLRAFTDTQYF,TGTGCCAGCAGTTTGAGGGCCTTCACAGATACGCAGTATTTT
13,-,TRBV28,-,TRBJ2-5,CASSLYGLGTQYF,TGTGCCAGCAGTTTATACGGGTTGGGGACCCAGTACTTC
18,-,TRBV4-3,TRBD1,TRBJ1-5,CASSQTSGQEDSNQPQHF,TGCGCCAGCAGCCAGACAAGTGGACAGGAAGATAGCAATCAGCCCCAGCATTTT
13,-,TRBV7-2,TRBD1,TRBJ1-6,CASSIGTGYPLHF,TGTGCCAGCAGCATCGGGACAGGGTACCCCCTCCACTTT
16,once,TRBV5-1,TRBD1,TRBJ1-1,CASSADRGAVNTEAFF,TGCGCCAGCAGCGCGGACAGGGGGGCGGTGAACACTGAAGCTTTCTTT
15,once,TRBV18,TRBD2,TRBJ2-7,CASSGSGDSSYEQYF,TGTGCCAGCTCAGGTAGCGGGGATAGCTCCTACGAGCAGTACTTC
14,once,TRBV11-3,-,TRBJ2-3,CASSLGQGPDTQYF,TGTGCCAGCAGCTTAGGGCAGGGCCCAGATACGCAGTATTTT
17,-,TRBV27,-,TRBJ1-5,CASSRVPRTGSNQPQHF,TGTGCCAGCAGTAGAGTACCTCGGACGGGGAGCAATCAGCCCCAGCATTTT
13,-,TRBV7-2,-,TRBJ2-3,CASRRTGTDTQYF,TGTGCCAGCAGACGGACAGGCACAGATACGCAGTATTTT
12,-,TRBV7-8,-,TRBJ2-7,CASSLGEDEQYF,TGTGCCAGCAGCTTAGGAGAGGATGAGCAGTACTTC
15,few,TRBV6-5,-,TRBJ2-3,CASSYSSSLTDTQYF,TGTGCCAGCAGTTACTCGAGTAGTTTGACAGATACGCAGTATTTT
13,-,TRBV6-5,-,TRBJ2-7,CASSWGFGNEQYF,TGTGCCAGCTCCTGGGGCTTCGGAAACGAGCAGTACTTC
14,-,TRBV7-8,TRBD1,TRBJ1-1,CASSLGTGNTEAFF,TGTGCCAGCAGCTTAGGGACAGGGAACACTGAAGCTTTCTTT
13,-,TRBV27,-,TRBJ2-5,CASSPSRGGTQYF,TGTGCCAGCAGCCCCTCCCGAGGGGGGACCCAGTACTTC
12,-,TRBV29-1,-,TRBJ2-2,CSVWAYPGELFF,TGCAGCGTTTGGGCTTACCCCGGGGAGCTGTTTTTT
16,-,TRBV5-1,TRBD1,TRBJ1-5,CASSLEAGQGFQPQHF,TGTGCCAGCAGCTTGGAGGCGGGACAGGGTTTTCAGCCCCAGCATTTT
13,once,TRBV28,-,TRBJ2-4,CASSLWGENIQYF,TGTGCCAGCAGTTTATGGGGCGAAAACATTCAGTACTTC
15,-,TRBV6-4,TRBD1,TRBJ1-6,CASSATGQGNSPLHF,TGTGCCAGCAGTGCAACGGGACAGGGGAATTCACCCCTCCACTTT
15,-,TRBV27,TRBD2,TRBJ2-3,CASGKSRGGTDTQYF,TGTGCCAGCGGCAAATCACGGGGGGGCACAGATACGCAGTATTTT